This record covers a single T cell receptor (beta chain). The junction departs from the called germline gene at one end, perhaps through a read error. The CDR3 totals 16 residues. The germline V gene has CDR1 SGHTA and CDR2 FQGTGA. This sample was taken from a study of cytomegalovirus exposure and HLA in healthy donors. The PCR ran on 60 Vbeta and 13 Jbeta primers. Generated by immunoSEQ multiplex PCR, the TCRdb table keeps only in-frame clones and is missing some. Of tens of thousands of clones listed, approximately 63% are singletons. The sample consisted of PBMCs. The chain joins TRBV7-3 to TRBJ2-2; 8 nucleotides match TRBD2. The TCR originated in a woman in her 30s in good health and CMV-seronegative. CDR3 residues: CASSSQGGRNAGELFF. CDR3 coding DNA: TGTGCCAGCAGCTCCCAAGGCGGGAGGAACGCCGGGGAGCTGTTTTTT.